The sequence of this TCR beta chain was determined in a study of T-cell memory formation after mild COVID-19. The CDR3 is 10 amino acids. Germline CDR1 is SEHNR and CDR2 is FQNEAQ (reference sequence). Trimming pared 6 bases from V and 7 bases from J, leaving 6 bases between. Via MiXCR, TCRdb re-called the 5' RACE reads, giving one row per CDR3 protein. The sample carries about 320,000 distinct CDR3 sequences, roughly an eighth recorded once. The chain couples TRBV7-9 to TRBJ1-1; D gene ambiguous. The sample consisted of PBMCs or a T cell subset sorted from them (not recorded which). The origin of this receptor is a man between 18 and 35 years old who had mild COVID-19 (a few samples of this study predate the infection). Cell type and time point are not known. The CDR3 DNA follows: TGTGCCAGCAGTCTTATTGAAGCTTTCTTT. This gives the protein CASSLIEAFF.